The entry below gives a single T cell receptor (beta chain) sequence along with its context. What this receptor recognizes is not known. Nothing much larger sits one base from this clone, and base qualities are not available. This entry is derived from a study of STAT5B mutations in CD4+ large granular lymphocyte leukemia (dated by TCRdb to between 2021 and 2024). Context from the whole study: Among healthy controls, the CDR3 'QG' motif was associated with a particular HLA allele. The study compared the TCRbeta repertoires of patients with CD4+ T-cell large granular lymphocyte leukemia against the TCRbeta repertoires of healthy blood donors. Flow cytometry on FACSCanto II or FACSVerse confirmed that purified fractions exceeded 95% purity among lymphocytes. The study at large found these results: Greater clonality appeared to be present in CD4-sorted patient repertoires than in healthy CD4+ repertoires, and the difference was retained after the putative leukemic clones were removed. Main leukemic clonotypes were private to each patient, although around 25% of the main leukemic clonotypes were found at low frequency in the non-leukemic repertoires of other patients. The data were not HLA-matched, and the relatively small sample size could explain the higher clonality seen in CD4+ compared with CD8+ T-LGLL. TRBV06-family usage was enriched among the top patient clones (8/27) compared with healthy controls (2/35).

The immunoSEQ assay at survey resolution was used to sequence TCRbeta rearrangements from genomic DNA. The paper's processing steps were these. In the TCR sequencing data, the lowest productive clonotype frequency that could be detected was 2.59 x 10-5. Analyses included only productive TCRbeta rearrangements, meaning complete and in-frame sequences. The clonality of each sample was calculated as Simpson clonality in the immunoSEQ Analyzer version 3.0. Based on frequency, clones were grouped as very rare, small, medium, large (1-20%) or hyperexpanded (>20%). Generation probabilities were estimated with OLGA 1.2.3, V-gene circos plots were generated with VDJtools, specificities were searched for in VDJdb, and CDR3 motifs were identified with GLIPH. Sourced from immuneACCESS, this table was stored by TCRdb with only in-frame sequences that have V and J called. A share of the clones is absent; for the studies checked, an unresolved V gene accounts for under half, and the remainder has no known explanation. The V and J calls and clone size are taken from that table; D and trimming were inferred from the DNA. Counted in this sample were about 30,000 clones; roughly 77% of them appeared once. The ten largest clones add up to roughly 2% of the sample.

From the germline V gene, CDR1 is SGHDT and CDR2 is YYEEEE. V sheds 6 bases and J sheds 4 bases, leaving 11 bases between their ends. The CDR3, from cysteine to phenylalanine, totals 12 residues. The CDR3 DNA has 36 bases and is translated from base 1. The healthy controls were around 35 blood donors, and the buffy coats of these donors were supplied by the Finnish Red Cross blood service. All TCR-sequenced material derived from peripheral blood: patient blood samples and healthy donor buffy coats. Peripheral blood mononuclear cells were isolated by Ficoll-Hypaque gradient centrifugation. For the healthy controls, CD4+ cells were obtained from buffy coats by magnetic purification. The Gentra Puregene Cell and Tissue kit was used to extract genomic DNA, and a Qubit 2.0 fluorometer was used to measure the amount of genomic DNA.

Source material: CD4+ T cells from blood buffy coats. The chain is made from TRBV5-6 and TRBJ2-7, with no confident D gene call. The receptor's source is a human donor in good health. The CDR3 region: CASTLDGYEQYF. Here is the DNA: TGTGCCAGCACCCTGGACGGTTACGAGCAGTACTTC.